What follows are 27 T cell receptor beta chains derived from one specimen sequenced in a study of T cells in Graves' hyperthyroidism and ophthalmopathy. The investigators amplified TCR beta CDR3 regions from RNA transcripts. RT-PCR in the first round (using the HTBI primer set) targeted the TCR CDR3. TCRdb recomputed calls from the multiplex PCR reads with MiXCR, one row per CDR3 protein. The sample comprises 450,000 to 650,000 distinct CDR3 sequences, 12% to 15% of which are singletons, and approximately 6.4% rests with the top ten. The material sequenced was blood. These receptors all come from a young woman with Graves' ophthalmopathy.

A remark on this clonotype: This could be a read error, since a much larger clone is one nucleotide away. The final CDR3 position lacks the conserved phenylalanine or tryptophan, pointing to a likely read error. The genes are TRBV7-2 and TRBJ1-5; D gene uncertain. The CDR3 contains 13 residues. V was clipped by 2 bases and J by 6 bases, with 8 bases between them. Per the germline V gene, CDR1 is SGHTA and CDR2 is FQGNSA. This CDR3 reads CASSLSEPQPQHS. Written as DNA, the CDR3 is TGTGCCAGCAGCTTATCTGAGCCTCAGCCCCAGCATTCT.

Many counts were recorded for this clonotype. The genes are TRBV5-1 and TRBJ2-1, with a tentative D call TRBD1 (6 bases). The V and J ends lost 4 bases and 0 bases respectively, with 20 bases between them. Germline V gene lookup returns CDR1 SGHRS and CDR2 YFSETQ. There are 18 residues in the CDR3. CDR3 protein: CASSLGTSLRSSYNEQFF. The CDR3 nucleotides are TGCGCCAGCAGCCTCGGGACATCACTACGGAGCTCCTACAATGAGCAGTTCTTC.

This rearrangement joins TRBV9 to TRBJ2-3; D is perhaps TRBD2 (5 bases). This CDR3 spans 15 amino acids. Germline lookup yields CDR1 SGDLS and CDR2 YYNGEE. The germline V and J ends were trimmed by 4 bases and 3 bases, with 15 bases remaining between them. This chain's CDR3 is CASSLDFLGTDTQYF. As DNA, the CDR3 is TGTGCCAGCAGCCTGGACTTTTTGGGAACAGATACGCAGTATTTT.

The chain combines TRBV28 with TRBJ1-1, with D unresolved. The germline V gene has CDR1 MDHEN and CDR2 SYDVKM. The CDR3 is 13 amino acids. V shed 3 bases and J shed 7 bases, with 12 bases lying between them. The CDR3 protein is CASSFGSEIEAFF. The CDR3 DNA follows: TGTGCCAGCAGTTTTGGCAGTGAGATTGAAGCTTTCTTT.

Remarks on this clonotype: This may come from a read error, since a much larger clone is one base off. CDR3 bases: TGTGCCAGCAGCATACCGAACGCTGAAGCTTTCTTT. This codes for CASSIPNAEAFF. The V and J genes are TRBV7-9 and TRBJ1-1, with unresolved D. Germline CDR1 reads SEHNR; CDR2 reads FQNEAQ (reference sequence). The CDR3 contains 12 residues.

The gene calls are TRBV9 and TRBJ2-7; D is unresolved. The CDR3 covers 14 residues. Trimming pared 2 bases from V and 3 bases from J, leaving 12 bases between. Germline loops: CDR1 SGDLS, CDR2 YYNGEE. DNA for the CDR3: TGTGCCAGCAGCGTCTTAGCAGAAGACTACGAGCAGTACTTC. Amino acids: CASSVLAEDYEQYF. Combining the CDR3 with reference TRBV9 and TRBJ2-7 gives the whole variable domain DSGVTQTPKHLITATGQRVTLRCSPRSGDLSVYWYQQSLDQGLQFLIQYYNGEERAKGNILERFSAQQFPDLHSELNLSSLELGDSALYFCASSVLAEDYEQYFGPGTRLTVT.

This clonotype has ten or more counts. The CDR3 reads CASSYGTGAGTEAFF. In nucleotides, the CDR3 is TGTGCCAGCAGTTACGGCACGGGGGCGGGAACTGAAGCTTTCTTT. The rearrangement uses TRBV6-5 and TRBJ1-1, with D maybe TRBD1 (6 bases). This CDR3 contains 15 residues. V lost 2 bases, J lost 5 bases, and 15 bases lay in between. CDR1 MNHEY and CDR2 SVGAGI come from the germline V gene.

V usage is TRBV28 and J usage is TRBJ2-7, with 9 nucleotides matching TRBD2. The CDR3 runs 14 residues. J gave up 3 bases and V 6 bases, and 6 bases lay outside the gene matches. Germline V CDR1 and CDR2: MDHEN, SYDVKM. CDR3 in DNA: TGTGCCAGCAGCCCTCTAGCGGGAAACTACGAGCAGTACTTC. Protein: CASSPLAGNYEQYF.

This clonotype showed up many times. This sequence joins TRBV11-2 and TRBJ2-7, with TRBD1 identical over 8 bases. The CDR3 is made up of 15 amino acids. The V and J ends lost 4 bases and 7 bases, in that order; junction bases with no gene match: 12. In germline, CDR1 is SGHAT, CDR2 FQNNGV. The CDR3 DNA is TGTGCCAGCAGCTACCGGGACAGGTCGGCGGGGGAGCAGTACTTC. Its translation is CASSYRDRSAGEQYF. The full variable domain, completed using reference TRBV11-2 and TRBJ2-7, is EAGVAQSPRYKIIEKRQSVAFWCNPISGHATLYWYQQILGQGPKLLIQFQNNGVVDDSQLPKDRFSAERLKGVDSTLKIQPAKLEDSAVYLCASSYRDRSAGEQYFGPGTRLTVT.

The table lists this clonotype with many counts. The V gene is TRBV7-6, the J gene TRBJ2-1; the match to TRBD2 covers 11 bases. The CDR3 sequence is 16 residues long. Trimming cost V 5 bases and J 8 bases; bases outside gene matches: 11. Germline V gene sequence: CDR1 SGHVS, CDR2 FNYEAQ. Here the CDR3 DNA reads TGTGCCAGCAGCCCCTTCCTAGCGGGAGGTGTCGATGAGCAGTTCTTC. Translated: CASSPFLAGGVDEQFF.

The V call is TRBV29-1, the J call TRBJ2-1; 12 bases match TRBD2. CDR3 length: 17 residues. Germline assignment: CDR1 SQVTM and CDR2 ANQGSEA. V was clipped by 7 bases and J by 1 base; unmatched bases: 11. In DNA, the CDR3 is TGCAGCGGAGGGGGGCTAGCGGGAGGGCTATCCTACAATGAGCAGTTCTTC. Its protein product is CSGGGLAGGLSYNEQFF.

Many counts were recorded for this clonotype. The J gene is TRBJ2-2, the V gene TRBV30, with D unresolved. Germline values: CDR1 GTSNPN, CDR2 SVGIG (reference sequence). Trimming cost V 4 bases and J 3 bases, with 9 bases left between them. The CDR3 has 13 amino acids. DNA of the CDR3: TGTGCCTGGACGGACCATTACACCGGGGAGCTGTTTTTT. This gives the protein CAWTDHYTGELFF.

This clonotype was seen a handful of times. V gene TRBV14 combines with J gene TRBJ1-1; D is perhaps TRBD1 (6 bases). The ends were cut back, 4 bases at V and 3 bases at J, with 15 bases in the middle. The CDR3 is 15 amino acids. Germline V CDR1 and CDR2: SGHDN, FVKESK. The CDR3 loop is CASSRATGFDTEAFF. CDR3 DNA: TGTGCCAGCAGCCGAGCCACAGGGTTCGACACTGAAGCTTTCTTT.

This clonotype appeared many times. The V call is TRBV11-2, the J call TRBJ1-1; D not certain. The germline CDR1 and CDR2 sequences are SGHAT and FQNNGV. This CDR3 has 14 amino acids. V lost 2 bases, J lost 0 bases, and 7 bases lay in between. This CDR3 is CASSLLAMNTEAFF. The CDR3 nucleotides are TGTGCCAGCAGCTTATTGGCGATGAACACTGAAGCTTTCTTT.

This clonotype was detected only a few times. The chain joins TRBV4-3 to TRBJ2-7; either TRBD1 or TRBD2 may fit D (5 bases each). The ends were cut back, 1 base at V and 5 bases at J, with 18 bases in the middle. Germline V gene lookup returns CDR1 LGHNA and CDR2 YSLEER. This CDR3 has 16 residues. The chain's CDR3 is CASSQALGTTLDEQYF. The CDR3 coding sequence is TGCGCCAGCAGCCAAGCCCTCGGGACCACCTTGGACGAGCAGTACTTC.

Many counts were recorded for this clonotype. The CDR3 DNA follows: TGTGCCAGCAGTTACAGTATAGCCAAAAACATTCAGTACTTC. It codes for CASSYSIAKNIQYF. The J gene is TRBJ2-4, the V gene TRBV28; no definite D call. V lost 4 bases and J lost 0, with 7 bases in between. Germline V gene lookup returns CDR1 MDHEN and CDR2 SYDVKM. This CDR3 has 14 amino acids.

This clonotype was seen a handful of times. The chain is built from TRBV4-3 and TRBJ1-3; D not resolved. V lost 0 bases and J 4 bases, leaving 7 bases between the germline ends. This CDR3 has 14 residues. The germline CDR1 and CDR2 sequences are LGHNA and YSLEER. The CDR3 bases are TGCGCCAGCAGCCAAGACGCCGCCGGAAACACCATATATTTT. Amino acid sequence: CASSQDAAGNTIYF.

This clonotype was observed many times. This chain links TRBV19 with TRBJ1-1; D is unresolved. The V gene's germline CDR1 is LNHDA and CDR2 SQIVND (reference sequence). The V and J ends lost 6 bases and 1 base respectively, with 12 bases between them. CDR3 length equals 14 residues. CDR3 bases: TGTGCCAGTAGCCGGATAGATAGGAACACTGAAGCTTTCTTT. Its protein is CASSRIDRNTEAFF. Using reference TRBV19 and TRBJ1-1 for the parts outside the CDR3, the full variable domain is DGGITQSPKYLFRKEGQNVTLSCEQNLNHDAMYWYRQDPGQGLRLIYYSQIVNDFQKGDIAEGYSVSREKKESFPLTVTSAQKNPTAFYLCASSRIDRNTEAFFGQGTRLTVV.

The sample holds one count of this clonotype. This may stem from a read error, because a much larger clone lies one nucleotide away. The gene calls are TRBV30 and TRBJ2-1, with 8 bases identical to TRBD2. Per the germline V gene, CDR1 is GTSNPN and CDR2 is SVGIG (reference sequence). V was pared by 5 bases and J by 7 bases, with 10 bases of the junction left unmatched. The CDR3 is made up of 14 amino acids. CDR3: CAWYSTSVVNEQFF. Here the CDR3 DNA reads TGTGCCTGGTATTCGACTAGCGTGGTAAATGAGCAGTTCTTC.

This clonotype was seen at least ten times. J is TRBJ1-3 and V is TRBV6-1; D perhaps matches TRBD1 (5 bases). The CDR3 is 14 residues long. Germline V lookup: CDR1 MNHNS, CDR2 SASEGT. Trimming cost V 6 bases and J 3 bases, with 12 bases left between them. The CDR3 spells CASRAGQIGNTIYF. Here the CDR3 DNA reads TGTGCCAGCAGGGCCGGACAAATTGGAAACACCATATATTTT.

This clonotype was seen ten or more times. This chain links TRBV2 with TRBJ1-1; D possibly corresponds to TRBD1 (6 bases). This CDR3 comprises 11 residues. Germline assignment: CDR1 SNHLY and CDR2 FYNNEI. V was pared by 6 bases and J by 11 bases, with 13 bases between. The CDR3 DNA follows: TGTGCCAGCAGGGGGGGGCCGGAGGCTTTCTTT. Protein product: CASRGGPEAFF.

As concerns this clonotype: Given a much more abundant clone one base away, this may be a read error. This sequence joins TRBV7-2 and TRBJ2-1, with a possible D match to TRBD1 (5 bases). From germline, CDR1 is SGHTA and CDR2 FQGNSA. CDR3 length equals 11 residues. The CDR3 nucleotides read TGTGCCAACAGCTGGGGCGATGAGCAGTTCTTC. Translation gives CANSWGDEQFF.

This clonotype was counted ten times or more. The chain uses TRBV7-9 and TRBJ2-1; tentative D call: TRBD2 (5 bases). V shed 2 bases and J shed 5 bases, with 10 bases lying between them. The CDR3 totals 14 residues. Looked up from germline, CDR1 is SEHNR and CDR2 is FQNEAQ (reference sequence). The CDR3 protein is CASSLQAGDNEQFF. Here the CDR3 DNA reads TGTGCCAGCAGCTTACAGGCCGGGGACAATGAGCAGTTCTTC.

At least ten counts were recorded for this clonotype. The chain joins TRBV20-1 to TRBJ2-1, with 9 bases aligning to TRBD1. The CDR3 is 14 residues long. CDR1 and CDR2 (germline): DFQATT, SNEGSKA (reference sequence). Trimming at V came to 4 bases and at J to 6 bases, leaving 7 bases not matched to a gene. CDR3 amino acids: CSAKTPTGGNEQFF. The CDR3 region has the DNA TGCAGTGCTAAAACTCCGACAGGGGGCAATGAGCAGTTCTTC.

Turning to this clonotype: A much larger clone lies one base from this, so it may be a read error. The conserved final phenylalanine or tryptophan is absent from the CDR3, which likely points to a read error. In DNA, the CDR3 is TGTGCCACCAGTCACCCGACAGGAGCTTACAATGAGCAGTTCCTC. Translating gives CATSHPTGAYNEQFL. V is TRBV24-1 and J is TRBJ2-1; D is possibly TRBD1 (6 bases). The germline CDR1 and CDR2 sequences are KGHDR and SFDVKD. The CDR3 has 15 residues. The V gene lost 6 bases and the J gene lost 4 bases, with 15 bases spanning the gap.

In the case of this clonotype: The junction and the germline gene differ at one end; a read error may be behind it. The CDR3 DNA sequence: TGTGCCGGCAGTGACCCCAGACAGGGCTATCAGCCCCAGCATTTT. Residues: CAGSDPRQGYQPQHF. This chain links TRBV6-1 with TRBJ1-5, with 7 nucleotides matching TRBD1. Germline V CDR1 and CDR2: MNHNS, SASEGT. The CDR3 covers 15 residues.

This clonotype has ten or more counts. This rearrangement joins TRBV12-3 or TRBV12-4 to TRBJ2-7; D remains unclear. Trimming cost V 6 bases and J 3 bases, with 9 bases left between them. The CDR3 spans 12 residues. The CDR3 bases are TGTGCCAGCAGCCTAGTTTACTACGAGCAGTACTTC. Translation gives CASSLVYYEQYF.